Listed below are T cell receptor beta chains from one sample, sequenced in a study of T-cell memory formation after mild COVID-19. TCRdb re-called the 5' RACE reads with MiXCR, one entry per CDR3 protein. The sample carries about 560,000 distinct CDR3 sequences, about a sixth recorded once. The sample comprised PBMCs or a T cell subset sorted from them (not recorded which). The origin of the receptors is an adult woman who had mild COVID-19 (a few samples of this study predate the infection). Cell type and time point are not known. Both conserved end residues are part of each CDR3. A D gene is named only where the DNA matches it firmly. Part of the rows lack a size; the others show once, few, many or a class for expanded clones.

D gene	V gene	clone size	J gene	CDR3 DNA	CDR3 protein
.	TRBV4-3	.	TRBJ2-1	TGCGCCAGCAGCCAAGAGGTCGGGCGCTCCTACAATGAGCAGTTCTTC	CASSQEVGRSYNEQFF
.	TRBV5-6	.	TRBJ1-1	TGTGCCAGCAGCTGGACGGGCCGTAGGGGGGCTTTCTTT	CASSWTGRRGAFF
.	TRBV6-1	few	TRBJ2-3	TGTGCCAGCAGTGATCCCCGGGGGATTAGGGCAGATACGCAGTATTTT	CASSDPRGIRADTQYF
TRBD2	TRBV15	.	TRBJ2-2	TGTGCCACGGCCAGCGGGAGTGGCGGGGAGCTGTTTTTT	CATASGSGGELFF
TRBD1	TRBV2	few	TRBJ2-2	TGTGCCAGCAGTTGGACAGGGGGCGAAGTTAACACCGGGGAGCTGTTTTTT	CASSWTGGEVNTGELFF
TRBD2	TRBV7-9	.	TRBJ2-1	TGTGCCAGCAGCCCCGGACTAGCGGGAATCCCCTTAAGTGAGCAGTTCTTC	CASSPGLAGIPLSEQFF
TRBD1	TRBV12-3/TRBV12-4	few	TRBJ1-5	TGTGCCAGCACCGGGACAGAAAATCAGCCCCAGCATTTT	CASTGTENQPQHF
TRBD2	TRBV3-1	few	TRBJ2-7	TGTGCCAGCAGCCAAGGCCCGGGAGGGGGCGAGCAGTACTTC	CASSQGPGGGEQYF
.	TRBV7-3	.	TRBJ2-3	TGTGCCAGCAGCAGAAACCAAGATACGCAGTATTTT	CASSRNQDTQYF
TRBD1	TRBV12-3/TRBV12-4	few	TRBJ2-5	TGTGCCAGCAGTCCGACAGGGCAGCTTCGGGGAGAGACCCAGTACTTC	CASSPTGQLRGETQYF
TRBD1	TRBV29-1	.	TRBJ1-2	TGCAGCGCGACGACAGGGACCTATGGCTACACCTTC	CSATTGTYGYTF
TRBD1	TRBV4-2	few	TRBJ2-6	TGTGCCAGCAGCCCCCGACAGGGTAGGGACTCTGGGGCCAACGTCCTGACTTTC	CASSPRQGRDSGANVLTF
.	TRBV3-1	.	TRBJ1-2	TGTGCCAGCACCCCAGAGGGCCGCCGGCGCCATGGCTACACCTTC	CASTPEGRRRHGYTF
TRBD1	TRBV7-9	few	TRBJ2-5	TGTGCCAGCAGCCCACGACAGGGGGGATTGGGGGAGACCCAGTACTTC	CASSPRQGGLGETQYF
.	TRBV7-2	few	TRBJ2-5	TGTGCCAGCAGACCCACAGGGATTGAGACCCAGTACTTC	CASRPTGIETQYF
.	TRBV24-1	few	TRBJ2-1	TGTGCCACCAGTGATTCCCTGGGGGCATTGAACAATGAGCAGTTCTTC	CATSDSLGALNNEQFF
.	TRBV18	.	TRBJ2-6	TGTGCCAGCTCACCACCAGGCTTAAAGGGGGCCAACGTCCTGACTTTC	CASSPPGLKGANVLTF
TRBD1	TRBV27	few	TRBJ2-1	TGTGCCAGCAGTTTTTTCGGGACAGGGGGCCCTGGCCGATACAATGAGCAGTTCTTC	CASSFFGTGGPGRYNEQFF
.	TRBV7-6	few	TRBJ2-3	TGTGCCAGCAGCGCCCCGCTAAGAGAAACAGATACGCAGTATTTT	CASSAPLRETDTQYF
.	TRBV6-1	.	TRBJ1-5	TGTGCCAGCAGTTCCTGGGCTGAGGCCCAGCATTTT	CASSSWAEAQHF
.	TRBV20-1	few	TRBJ2-1	TGCAGTGCTAGAGATCCGTCAGGAAGCTCCTACAATGAGCAGTTCTTC	CSARDPSGSSYNEQFF
.	TRBV20-1	many	TRBJ1-2	TGCAGTGCTAGAGACGGACCGAGGATCTATGGCTACACCTTC	CSARDGPRIYGYTF